This TCR beta chain was sequenced during a study of a mutant IDH1 vaccine in newly diagnosed glioma. Study information: Those enrolled had earlier been treated with radiotherapy, temozolomide, or both, mostly both.

Clones were read by immunoSEQ multiplex PCR, and TCRdb kept only the in-frame ones, dropping some. The sample records approximately 36,000 clones, roughly 78% being singletons. Time point: baseline, week 1 (first vaccination visit). Indicated treatment: pre-vaccination baseline after standard-of-care therapy. New WHO grade 3 or 4 astrocytomas that were IDH1-mutant and ATRX-lost occurred in the donors. The specimen was PBMCs, collected from a glioma patient treated with radiotherapy, temozolomide or both. This receptor was obtained from a man aged 40-55 years with glioma. Some clones in this sample may be carry-over from other donors' samples.

CDR3 nucleotide sequence: TGTGCCAGCAGCTTGGCTAACACCGGGGAGCTGTTTTTT. Translation: CASSLANTGELFF. V usage is TRBV5-6 and J usage is TRBJ2-2; no reliable D call. This CDR3 is 13 amino acids long. V dropped 0 bases and J dropped 2 bases, with 2 bases sitting between them. From germline, CDR1 is SGHDT and CDR2 YYEEEE.